This T cell receptor (beta chain) came from a study of cytomegalovirus exposure and HLA in healthy donors. Study observations and caveats: Previously analyzed data showed that most TCR beta V segments were productive at a frequency of about 90% or about 30%.

Both 60 Vbeta primers and 13 Jbeta primers went into the PCR. Clones were sequenced by immunoSEQ multiplex PCR, and TCRdb holds only the in-frame ones, with some missing. The table includes 120,000 or so clones, approximately 80% detected once. The CDR3 is made up of 13 amino acids. Trimming removed 4 bases at V and 7 bases at J, with 10 bases between. The germline CDR1 and CDR2 sequences are SGHTA and FQGNSA. This clone was observed once. Its antigen is currently unknown. The sample was PBMCs. The V call is TRBV7-2, the J call TRBJ1-4; D gene ambiguous. This receptor was identified in a human donor in good health. CDR3 in amino acids: CASSSVYGEKLFF. The CDR3 region has the DNA TGTGCCAGCAGCTCTGTCTACGGTGAAAAACTGTTTTTT.